This TCR beta chain appears in the sequencing data of a study of control samples from healthy donors and cancer patients. TCRdb keeps only in-frame clones here, not all; method: immunoSEQ multiplex PCR. This sample carries around 120,000 clones, 85% to 90% of them seen once, and the ten largest clones take 2% to 3%. The V and J ends lost 4 bases and 1 base respectively, with 12 bases between them. The CDR3 is 15 amino acids. Germline V gene data show CDR1 as SGHRS and CDR2 as YFSETQ. This chain uses TRBV5-1 with TRBJ2-1; no reliable D call. The specimen was blood. This clonotype was obtained from a woman aged 70 to 79 in good health. The CDR3 reads CASSASMNSYNEQFF. CDR3 DNA: TGCGCCAGCAGCGCCTCCATGAATTCCTACAATGAGCAGTTCTTC. The full variable domain, rest sourced from reference TRBV5-1 and TRBJ2-1, is KAGVTQTPRYLIKTRGQQVTLSCSPISGHRSVSWYQQTPGQGLQFLFEYFSETQRNKGNFPGRFSGRQFSNSRSEMNVSTLELGDSALYLCASSASMNSYNEQFFGPGTRLTVL.